This TCR beta chain is from a study of blood T cell repertoires in COVID-19. V was clipped by 7 bases and J by 0 bases, with 12 bases between them. This CDR3 has 14 residues. CDR1 and CDR2 from the germline V gene are LNHDA and SQIVND (reference sequence). Assay used: immunoSEQ multiplex PCR; TCRdb lists only in-frame clones, some missing. The table has almost 400,000 clones, roughly 89% seen once; the top ten hold less than 2%. The gene calls are TRBV19 and TRBJ1-1; D gene unclear. The sample taken for sequencing was PBMCs or T cells enriched from blood (not recorded which). This sequence was found in a woman aged 25 to 39 who had recovered from COVID-19. CDR3 sequence reads: CASKGRGLNTEAFF. In nucleotides, the CDR3 is TGTGCCAGTAAAGGGCGGGGATTGAACACTGAAGCTTTCTTT.